This T cell receptor beta chain was retrieved from a study of shared clonotypes between healthy human individuals (dated by TCRdb to 2018 to 2020). Background on the whole study: A couple of women and a few men aged 18 to 49 years were included in the cohort. For each donor, CD4 naive and CD4 memory were each given three plates, CD8 naive was given two plates, and CD8 memory was given one plate. Blood TCR repertoires of several healthy adults were deeply sequenced to estimate repertoire size and the extent of clonotype sharing between individuals. To increase sequencing depth and limit assay-specific biases, different laboratories used diverse techniques to prepare libraries and sequence TCR repertoires. Per donor, leukapheresis produced somewhere between about 0.9 and 9.5 billion PBMCs. The paper's findings and limits, for the study overall: The small number of donors limited the genetic and exposure-history diversity represented. Pairwise subsampling led to the expectation that sequencing depth would affect the degree of clonotype sharing among donors. Naive subsets generally had larger estimated clonotype richness than memory subsets did. Higher generation probabilities were observed for clonotypes shared by all four sorted-subset donors than for non-shared clonotypes. Even with the large sequencing depth, rarefaction of the sorted-subset datasets indicated that sequencing was incomplete. Sampling was limited to blood, and TCR repertoires in tissue likely differ from TCR repertoires in blood. Across a few donors, 5% to 6% of naive CD4, 3% to 4% of naive CD8, roughly 2.3% of memory CD4, and around 0.4% of memory CD8 clonotypes were shared.

Its CDR3 holds 16 amino acids, cysteine through phenylalanine. The only DNA kept is the CDR3, 48 bases in frame from the first base. Taken from the germline V gene (reference sequence), the CDR1 and CDR2 loops are MNHEY and SMNVEV. Compared with germline, V lacks 3 bases and J lacks 0 bases; bases without a gene match: 6. CD8 naive samples were obtained by positive selection for CCR7 among CD45RO-negative cells, yielding a CD45RA+CCR7+ population from which TemRA cells were excluded. The donors were healthy, HIV-negative adults with no recently reported acute infections or vaccinations. Every donor was a Caucasian adult residing in Nashville, Tennessee, USA. After blood collection by leukapheresis, PBMCs were isolated using Ficoll-Histopaque density gradient centrifugation and then cryopreserved in the vapor phase of liquid nitrogen. Analytical flow cytometry was used to check the purity and quantity of each magnetically sorted T cell population. Genomic DNA was isolated from each sorted fraction and quantified by UV absorbance on a Nanodrop 2000c.

Notes on this clone: Its specific antigen is unknown. Nothing much larger sits one base from this clone, and base qualities are not available.

TCR CDR3 regions were amplified from genomic DNA by multiplex PCR using the deep immunoSEQ assay. Genomic DNA extracted from each cell subset was distributed evenly over all wells of several immunoSEQ 96-well plates, and each plate served as one replicate. Each replicate PCR for sorted subsets received roughly 200 ng genomic DNA, equal to about 30,000 T cell genomes. The purified libraries were quantified using a Qubit 3.0 fluorometer, sized with a Bioanalyzer 2100, and then quantified again using the KAPA Library Quantification kit. Each immunoSEQ 96-well plate was sequenced on its own single-read 150-cycle Illumina NextSeq 550 flow cell. Per the authors' processing: Because only junctional sequences without quality scores were contained in the immunoSEQ output, filtering matching that applied to full-length reads could not be performed. To assign V/J genes and CDR3, sequences were annotated against IMGT germline references using PyIR, a Python wrapper for IgBLAST v1.9. Reads were removed for weak V/J assignments (E-value above 1e-6), missing CDR3, stop codons, out-of-frame junctions, or ambiguous translated residues. V3J clonotypes were defined by identical inferred V gene, J gene, and CDR3 amino acid sequence. The percentage overlap between two repertoires was calculated by dividing the number of shared unique clonotypes by the size of the smaller repertoire. Repertoire richness was assessed with RTK rarefaction, the Chao1 estimator, and Recon v2.1 estimates of unobserved clonotypes. OLGA was used to compute generation probabilities for all TCRbeta clonotypes that the gDNA method yielded from four donors. Entries here come from immuneACCESS through TCRdb and include only in-frame sequences with V and J called. Some clones fail to appear in such tables; in the studies checked, an unresolved V gene covers under half of the shortfall, and the cause of the remainder is unknown. V and J calls plus clone size are reproduced from that table; the DNA served to infer D and trimming. This sample lists 1.5 million to 2.5 million clones; about 94% were detected once. 1.2% of the sample is held by the ten biggest clonotypes.

The sequenced sample consisted of naive CD8+ T cells sorted from blood. According to the study, the label for this sample's cell subset or site signals: CD45RA+CCR7+. The chain is encoded by TRBV27 joined to TRBJ2-3, with TRBD2 identical over 7 junction bases. The clonotype originates from a man aged 18 to 35 in good health. The nucleotide sequence is given as TGTGCCAGCAGTTTCCTACTAGCGAGTAGCACAGATACGCAGTATTTT. Its protein reads: CASSFLLASSTDTQYF.